The rows below give T cell receptor beta chains drawn from one sample of a study of circulating CD8 cells and anti-PD-1 response in melanoma. Each CDR3 protein is one row after TCRdb ran MiXCR on the reads. The table lists about 290 distinct CDR3 sequences, roughly 6.2% of them singletons. Sample: CD8+ T cells from PBMCs, taken at baseline or after one month of anti-PD-1 therapy (not recorded which). These receptors all come from a human donor with melanoma. The CDR3 runs from the conserved cysteine through the conserved F or W. The D gene is left open where the match is weak. The size entry is marked missing in some rows and otherwise reads once, few, many or a size class.

d_call	clone_size	j_call	v_call	cdr3_nt	cdr3_aa
NA	large	TRBJ1-1	TRBV12-3/TRBV12-4	TGTGCCAGCAGTTTCAGTTTCCGCGCCGGGGTAACTGAAGCTTTCTTT	CASSFSFRAGVTEAFF
NA	large	TRBJ2-7	TRBV2	TGTGCCAGCATAGGGGGCTACGAGCAGTACTTC	CASIGGYEQYF
TRBD2	medium-sized	TRBJ2-1	TRBV3-1	TGTGCCAGCAGCCCCGCGGGACTAGCGGTGAGCGATGAGCAGTTCTTC	CASSPAGLAVSDEQFF
NA	NA	TRBJ2-5	TRBV12-3/TRBV12-4	TGTGCCAGCAGCTTAGGCGGGATGAGAGAGACCCAGTACTTC	CASSLGGMRETQYF
TRBD2	large	TRBJ2-1	TRBV20-1	TGCAGTGCTAGAGAGACTAGCGGATCTTACAATGAGCAGTTCTTC	CSARETSGSYNEQFF
TRBD2	large	TRBJ2-5	TRBV2	TGTGCCAGCAGTCAACTAGCGGGGCAATACTTC	CASSQLAGQYF
NA	large	TRBJ2-7	TRBV19	TGTGCCAGTAGTACCACACGGGACCCACGGAACGAGCAGTACTTC	CASSTTRDPRNEQYF
NA	large	TRBJ2-3	TRBV29-1	TGCAGCGTTGGGGGGGGCGGGGCCGATACGCAGTATTTT	CSVGGGGADTQYF
NA	large	TRBJ1-1	TRBV7-8	TGTGCCAGCAGCATAAGTCGGGGGGACACTGAAGCTTTCTTT	CASSISRGDTEAFF
NA	large	TRBJ2-7	TRBV7-9	TGTGCCAGCAGCCCCCTTCTGGTCTACGAGCAGTACTTC	CASSPLLVYEQYF
TRBD1	hyperexpanded	TRBJ2-1	TRBV5-5	TGTGCCAGTAGTGCCCCAGGGGGCACCAACAATGAGCAGTTCTTC	CASSAPGGTNNEQFF
TRBD1	large	TRBJ2-1	TRBV6-2/TRBV6-3	TGTGCCAGCAGTTACTTTCCGGGACAGGTCTACAATGAGCAGTTCTTC	CASSYFPGQVYNEQFF
NA	large	TRBJ2-7	TRBV5-6	TGTGCCAGCAGCTTTACCGGTAGTCGTCACGAGCAGTACTTC	CASSFTGSRHEQYF
TRBD1	large	TRBJ2-7	TRBV7-3	TGTGCCAGCAGCTGGACAGGGGATGACGAGCAGTACTTC	CASSWTGDDEQYF
NA	medium-sized	TRBJ2-7	TRBV29-1	TGCAGCGTTGTGCTAGGAAGCGGAAGCTCCTACGAGCAGTACTTC	CSVVLGSGSSYEQYF
NA	large	TRBJ2-7	TRBV24-1	TGTGCCACCAGTGATCCCGACTCAGGGTTCTACGAGCAGTACTTC	CATSDPDSGFYEQYF
NA	hyperexpanded	TRBJ2-1	TRBV7-2	TGTGCCAGCAGCTTAGACGGGTCAACCTACAATGAGCAGTTCTTC	CASSLDGSTYNEQFF
NA	medium-sized	TRBJ1-1	TRBV29-1	TGCAGCGTTGAAGCACCCTCGGGCACTGAAGCTTTCTTT	CSVEAPSGTEAFF
NA	large	TRBJ2-3	TRBV19	TGTGCCAGTAGTATAACGCCCAACTACCCAGATACGCAGTATTTT	CASSITPNYPDTQYF
TRBD2	large	TRBJ2-7	TRBV19	TGTGCCAGTAGTATAGATATGACTAGCGGGTCCTACGAGCAGTACTTC	CASSIDMTSGSYEQYF
TRBD1	large	TRBJ2-1	TRBV5-6	TGTGCCAGCAGCTTGGGGGACAGGGCCTACAATGAGCAGTTCTTC	CASSLGDRAYNEQFF
NA	large	TRBJ2-7	TRBV9	TGTGCCAGCAGCGTAGAGGGACATCCCTACGAGCAGTACTTC	CASSVEGHPYEQYF
NA	large	TRBJ2-1	TRBV7-3	TGTGCCAGCAGCTTAATCGGCAGCCCCAGCTCCTACAATGAGCAGTTCTTC	CASSLIGSPSSYNEQFF
NA	medium-sized	TRBJ2-1	TRBV11-2	TGTGCCAGCAGCTTGGATTCTGTTAGGTGGAACAATGAGCAGTTCTTC	CASSLDSVRWNNEQFF
NA	large	TRBJ2-2	TRBV19	TGTGCCAGTAGAACGTCGGAGGCGTCGAACACCGGGGAGCTGTTTTTT	CASRTSEASNTGELFF
NA	medium-sized	TRBJ2-4	TRBV19	TGTGCCAGTAGGGCCGCGGGACGAGCCTTACTAGCCAAAAACATTCAGTACTTC	CASRAAGRALLAKNIQYF
NA	hyperexpanded	TRBJ2-7	TRBV29-1	TGCAGCGTTGTTCGGGCAAGTACCTACGAGCAGTACTTC	CSVVRASTYEQYF
TRBD1	large	TRBJ1-2	TRBV20-1	TGCAGTGCTAGAGCGGACAGGGGGCACTCCTTC	CSARADRGHSF
TRBD2	large	TRBJ2-4	TRBV6-5	TGTGCCAGCAGTCTCACATCACTAGCGGGGACAGCCAAAAACATTCAGTACTTC	CASSLTSLAGTAKNIQYF
NA	large	TRBJ2-1	TRBV9	TGTGCCAGCAGCGGCGGTAGCGGAAACTACAATGAGCAGTTCTTC	CASSGGSGNYNEQFF
NA	hyperexpanded	TRBJ2-4	TRBV28	TGTGCCAGCAGTTTAGCGGGCTCGGAAAACATTCAGTACTTC	CASSLAGSENIQYF
TRBD2	large	TRBJ2-1	TRBV6-2/TRBV6-3	TGTGCCAGCAGTTACCTCCCCGGGACTACTTACAATGAGCAGTTCTTC	CASSYLPGTTYNEQFF
NA	medium-sized	TRBJ2-1	TRBV30	TGTGCCTGGACCGACTTAAGGGGCTATGAGCAGTTCTTC	CAWTDLRGYEQFF
TRBD1	medium-sized	TRBJ2-1	TRBV20-1	TGCAGTGCTAGAAGTCACCCCAGGGGGCTGCATGAGCAGTTCTTC	CSARSHPRGLHEQFF
NA	large	TRBJ2-2	TRBV28	TGTGCCAGCAGTTTTAAGGACGGGGAGCTGTTTTTT	CASSFKDGELFF
NA	NA	TRBJ2-1	TRBV28	TGTGTCAGCAGGCCGGGACCTCCCTCCTACAATGAGCAGTTCTTC	CVSRPGPPSYNEQFF
NA	large	TRBJ2-7	TRBV20-1	TGCAGTGCCGCGGACCCGAGCTCCTACGAGCAGTACTTC	CSAADPSSYEQYF
NA	medium-sized	TRBJ2-7	TRBV12-3/TRBV12-4	TGTGCCAGCAGTTTAAGCGGACAGATGGACGAGCAGTACTTC	CASSLSGQMDEQYF
TRBD2	large	TRBJ2-5	TRBV5-6	TGTGCCAGCAGCTTCCTACGGACTAGCGGGAGACGCGGGGGACAGGAGACCCAGTACTTC	CASSFLRTSGRRGGQETQYF
TRBD2	large	TRBJ2-3	TRBV28	TGTGCCAGCCGCCCGCGGGGGGAAACAGATACGCAGTATTTT	CASRPRGETDTQYF
NA	large	TRBJ2-1	TRBV29-1	TGCAGCGTTGTGGCACCGCCCAATGAGCAGTTCTTC	CSVVAPPNEQFF
TRBD1	large	TRBJ1-1	TRBV29-1	TGCAGCGTAACAGGGGGCGCGAGGAACACTGAAGCTTTCTTT	CSVTGGARNTEAFF
NA	medium-sized	TRBJ1-6	TRBV7-2	TGTGCCAGCAGTTTAACGACAGGCTATAATTCACCCCTCCACTTT	CASSLTTGYNSPLHF
TRBD2	large	TRBJ2-5	TRBV2	TGTGCCAGCAGTGAGGGACTAGCGGGATTGGAGACCCAGTACTTC	CASSEGLAGLETQYF
TRBD1	medium-sized	TRBJ2-3	TRBV20-1	TGCAGTGCTAGAGATCGACAGGGATCAGATACGCAGTATTTT	CSARDRQGSDTQYF
NA	medium-sized	TRBJ2-7	TRBV21-1	TGTGCCAGCAGCAAGACTGGACTAGCCTCCTCCTACGAGCAGTACTTC	CASSKTGLASSYEQYF
TRBD1	medium-sized	TRBJ2-1	TRBV29-1	TGCAGCGGCCGGGACAGATCATTCAATGAGCAGTTCTTC	CSGRDRSFNEQFF
NA	large	TRBJ2-5	TRBV29-1	TGCAGCGTTGAAGACCCGGGTGGGGAGACCCAGTACTTC	CSVEDPGGETQYF
NA	large	TRBJ2-1	TRBV5-1	TGCGCCAGCAGCTTGGTCGGGCAAGCACATGAGCAGTTCTTC	CASSLVGQAHEQFF
NA	medium-sized	TRBJ2-7	TRBV19	TGTGCCAGTAGCCCCTGGGCGGGCCTTTACGAGCAGTACTTC	CASSPWAGLYEQYF
NA	medium-sized	TRBJ2-5	TRBV11-2	TGTGCCAGCAGCCATCTTACAGAGACCCAGTACTTC	CASSHLTETQYF
NA	large	TRBJ2-5	TRBV14	TGTGCCAGCAGCCAAGCGGGATTTAGAGAGACCCAGTACTTC	CASSQAGFRETQYF
NA	medium-sized	TRBJ1-1	TRBV27	TGTGCCAGCAGTTTATTGTTACAGGAGGAAGCTTTCTTT	CASSLLLQEEAFF
NA	large	TRBJ2-7	TRBV20-1	TGCAGTGCTAACAGGGTCCTTAGTTACGAGCAGTACTTC	CSANRVLSYEQYF
NA	large	TRBJ2-1	TRBV7-2	TGTGCCAGCAGCGCACCCGGCGGGATTGAGCAGTTCTTC	CASSAPGGIEQFF
NA	medium-sized	TRBJ2-1	TRBV20-1	TGCAGTGCCTATCCCAGGGTGAACAATGAGCAGTTCTTC	CSAYPRVNNEQFF
NA	large	TRBJ2-7	TRBV30	TGTGCCTGGAGTGTACGGGGGACCCCGACTTCCTACGAGCAGTACTTC	CAWSVRGTPTSYEQYF
NA	large	TRBJ2-5	TRBV27	TGTGCCAGCAGTTTATACTCGGGCAACCAAGAGACCCAGTACTTC	CASSLYSGNQETQYF